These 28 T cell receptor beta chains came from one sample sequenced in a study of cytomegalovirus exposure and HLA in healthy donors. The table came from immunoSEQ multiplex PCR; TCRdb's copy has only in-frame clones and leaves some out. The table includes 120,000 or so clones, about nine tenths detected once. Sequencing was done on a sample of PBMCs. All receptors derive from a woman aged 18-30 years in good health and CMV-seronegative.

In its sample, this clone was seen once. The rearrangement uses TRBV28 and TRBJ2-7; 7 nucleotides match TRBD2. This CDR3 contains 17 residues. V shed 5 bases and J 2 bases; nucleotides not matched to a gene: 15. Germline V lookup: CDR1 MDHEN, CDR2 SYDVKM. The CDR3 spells CASSATALPGLTYEQYF. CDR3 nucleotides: TGTGCCAGCAGTGCAACTGCGCTCCCGGGACTAACCTACGAGCAGTACTTC.

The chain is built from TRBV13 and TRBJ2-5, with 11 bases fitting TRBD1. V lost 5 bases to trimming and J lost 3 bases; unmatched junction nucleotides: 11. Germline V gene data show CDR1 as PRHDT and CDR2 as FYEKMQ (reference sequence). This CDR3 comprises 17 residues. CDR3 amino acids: CASSETTGQGGEETQYF. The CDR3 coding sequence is TGTGCCAGCAGCGAAACTACGGGACAGGGGGGTGAAGAGACCCAGTACTTC.

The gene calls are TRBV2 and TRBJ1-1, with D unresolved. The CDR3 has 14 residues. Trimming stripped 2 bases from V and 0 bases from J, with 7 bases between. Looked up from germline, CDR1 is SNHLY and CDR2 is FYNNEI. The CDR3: CASSEMGMNTEAFF. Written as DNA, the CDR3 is TGTGCCAGCAGTGAAATGGGCATGAACACTGAAGCTTTCTTT.

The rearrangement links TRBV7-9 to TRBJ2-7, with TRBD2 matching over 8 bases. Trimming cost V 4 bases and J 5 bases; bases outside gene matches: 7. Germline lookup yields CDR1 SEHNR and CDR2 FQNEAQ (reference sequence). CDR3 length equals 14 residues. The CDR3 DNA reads TGTGCCAGCAGCTCGGGACTAGGGGAGGACGAGCAGTACTTC. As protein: CASSSGLGEDEQYF.

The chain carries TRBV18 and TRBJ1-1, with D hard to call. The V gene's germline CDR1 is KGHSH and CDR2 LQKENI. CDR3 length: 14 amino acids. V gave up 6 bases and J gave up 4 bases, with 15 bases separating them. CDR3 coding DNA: TGTGCCAGCTCGTTGACTGGGGAGGTCACTGAAGCTTTCTTT. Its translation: CASSLTGEVTEAFF.

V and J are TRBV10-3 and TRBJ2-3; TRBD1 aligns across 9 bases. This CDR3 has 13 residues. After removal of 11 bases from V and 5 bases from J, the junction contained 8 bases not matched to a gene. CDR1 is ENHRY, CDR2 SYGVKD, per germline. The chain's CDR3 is CALGDRVGDTQYF. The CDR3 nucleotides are TGTGCCCTAGGGGACAGGGTGGGAGATACGCAGTATTTT.

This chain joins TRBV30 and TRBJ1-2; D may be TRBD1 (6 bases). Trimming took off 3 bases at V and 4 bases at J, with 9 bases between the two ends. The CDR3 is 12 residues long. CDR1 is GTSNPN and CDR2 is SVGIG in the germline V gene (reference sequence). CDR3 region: CAWRWTVYGYTF. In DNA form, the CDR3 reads TGTGCCTGGAGATGGACAGTCTATGGCTACACCTTC.

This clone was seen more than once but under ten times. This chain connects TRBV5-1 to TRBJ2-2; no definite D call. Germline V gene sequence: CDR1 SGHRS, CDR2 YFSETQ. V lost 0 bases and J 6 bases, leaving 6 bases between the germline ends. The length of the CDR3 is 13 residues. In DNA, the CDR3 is TGCGCCAGCAGCTTGGCCCCTGCCGGGGAGCTGTTTTTT. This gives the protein CASSLAPAGELFF.

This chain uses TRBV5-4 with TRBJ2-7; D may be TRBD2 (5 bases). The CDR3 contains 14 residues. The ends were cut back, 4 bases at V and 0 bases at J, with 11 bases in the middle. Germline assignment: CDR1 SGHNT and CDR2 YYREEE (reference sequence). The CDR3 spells CASSLASRSYEQYF. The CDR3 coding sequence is TGTGCCAGCAGCCTGGCTAGCCGCTCCTACGAGCAGTACTTC. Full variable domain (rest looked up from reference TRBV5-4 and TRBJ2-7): ETGVTQSPTHLIKTRGQQVTLRCSSQSGHNTVSWYQQALGQGPQFIFQYYREEENGRGNFPPRFSGLQFPNYSSELNVNALELDDSALYLCASSLASRSYEQYFGPGTRLTVT.

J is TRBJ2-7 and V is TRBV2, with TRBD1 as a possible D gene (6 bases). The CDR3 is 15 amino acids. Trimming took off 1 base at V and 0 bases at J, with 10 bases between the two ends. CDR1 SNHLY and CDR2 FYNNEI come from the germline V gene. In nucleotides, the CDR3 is TGTGCCAGCAGTGAAGGGACAGCTTTCTCCTACGAGCAGTACTTC. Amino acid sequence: CASSEGTAFSYEQYF.

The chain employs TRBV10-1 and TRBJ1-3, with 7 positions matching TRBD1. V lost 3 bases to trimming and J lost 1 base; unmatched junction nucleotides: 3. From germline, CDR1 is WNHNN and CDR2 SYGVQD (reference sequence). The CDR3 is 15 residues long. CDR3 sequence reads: CASSESGGSGNTIYF. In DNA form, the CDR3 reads TGCGCCAGCAGTGAATCAGGGGGATCTGGAAACACCATATATTTT.

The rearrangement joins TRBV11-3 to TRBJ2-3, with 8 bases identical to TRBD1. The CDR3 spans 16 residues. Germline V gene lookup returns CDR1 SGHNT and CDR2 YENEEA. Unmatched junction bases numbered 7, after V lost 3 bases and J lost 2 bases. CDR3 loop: CASSLGQDFFTDTQYF. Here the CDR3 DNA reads TGTGCCAGCAGCTTGGGACAGGACTTTTTCACAGATACGCAGTATTTT.

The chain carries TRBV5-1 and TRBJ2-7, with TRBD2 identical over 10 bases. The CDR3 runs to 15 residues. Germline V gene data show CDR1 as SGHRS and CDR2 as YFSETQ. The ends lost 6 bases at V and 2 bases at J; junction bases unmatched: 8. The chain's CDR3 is CASTLASGSPYEQYF. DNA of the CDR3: TGCGCCAGCACCCTAGCTAGCGGGAGCCCCTACGAGCAGTACTTC.

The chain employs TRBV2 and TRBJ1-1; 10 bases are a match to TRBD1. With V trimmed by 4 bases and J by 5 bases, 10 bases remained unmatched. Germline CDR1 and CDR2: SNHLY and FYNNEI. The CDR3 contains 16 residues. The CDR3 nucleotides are TGTGCCAGCAGTGGGTTGGGACAGGGGAGGTTAACTGAAGCTTTCTTT. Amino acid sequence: CASSGLGQGRLTEAFF.

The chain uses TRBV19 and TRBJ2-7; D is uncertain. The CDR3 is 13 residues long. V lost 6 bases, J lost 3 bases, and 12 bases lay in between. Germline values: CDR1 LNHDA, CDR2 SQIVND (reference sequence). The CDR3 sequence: CASRLGPGYEQYF. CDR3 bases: TGTGCCAGTAGGCTCGGTCCCGGCTACGAGCAGTACTTC.

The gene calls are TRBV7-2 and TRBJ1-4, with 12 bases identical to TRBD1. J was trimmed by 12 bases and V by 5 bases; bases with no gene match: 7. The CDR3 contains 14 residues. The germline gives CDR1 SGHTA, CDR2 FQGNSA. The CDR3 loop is CASSRDRGLQELFF. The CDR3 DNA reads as TGTGCCAGCAGCCGGGACAGGGGGCTTCAGGAACTGTTTTTT.

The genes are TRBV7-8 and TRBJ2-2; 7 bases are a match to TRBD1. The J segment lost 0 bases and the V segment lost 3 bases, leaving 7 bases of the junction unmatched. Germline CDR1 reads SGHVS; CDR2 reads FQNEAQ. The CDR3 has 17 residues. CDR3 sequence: CASSFPEGTANTGELFF. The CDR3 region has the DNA TGTGCCAGCAGCTTTCCCGAAGGGACAGCGAACACCGGGGAGCTGTTTTTT. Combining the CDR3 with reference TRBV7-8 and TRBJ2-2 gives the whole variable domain GAGVSQSPRYKVAKRGQDVALRCDPISGHVSLFWYQQALGQGPEFLTYFQNEAQLDKSGLPSDRFFAERPEGSVSTLKIQRTQQEDSAVYLCASSFPEGTANTGELFFGEGSRLTVL.

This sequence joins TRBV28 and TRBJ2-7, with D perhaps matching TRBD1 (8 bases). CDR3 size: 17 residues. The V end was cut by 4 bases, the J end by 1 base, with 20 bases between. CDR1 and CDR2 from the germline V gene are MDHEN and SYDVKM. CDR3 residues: CASSSVRQGRGSYEQYF. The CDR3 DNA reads TGTGCCAGCAGTTCCGTCCGACAGGGGCGGGGGTCCTACGAGCAGTACTTC.

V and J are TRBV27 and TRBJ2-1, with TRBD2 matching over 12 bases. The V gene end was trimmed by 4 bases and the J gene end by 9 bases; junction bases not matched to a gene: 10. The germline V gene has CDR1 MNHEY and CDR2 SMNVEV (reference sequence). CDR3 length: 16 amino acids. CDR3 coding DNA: TGTGCCAGCAGTTCCAGAACTAGCGGGGGGATGGGTGAGCAGTTCTTC. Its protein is CASSSRTSGGMGEQFF.

The CDR3 sequence is CASSLTGTGTDTQYF. CDR3 nucleotide sequence: TGTGCCAGCAGCCTAACGGGGACAGGGACAGATACGCAGTATTTT. The genes are TRBV4-2 and TRBJ2-3; 9 bases map to TRBD1. The CDR3 is made up of 15 amino acids. Germline V CDR1 and CDR2: LGHNA, YNFKEQ. With 4 bases clipped from V and 3 bases from J, the junction kept 5 bases outside the gene matches.

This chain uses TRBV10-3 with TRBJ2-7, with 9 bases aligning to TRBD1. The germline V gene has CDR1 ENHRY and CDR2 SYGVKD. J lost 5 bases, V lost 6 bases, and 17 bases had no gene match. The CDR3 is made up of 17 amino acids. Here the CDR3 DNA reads TGTGCCATCAGCAAAGGGACAGGGACGAGGGTTGGCGACGAGCAGTACTTC. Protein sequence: CAISKGTGTRVGDEQYF.

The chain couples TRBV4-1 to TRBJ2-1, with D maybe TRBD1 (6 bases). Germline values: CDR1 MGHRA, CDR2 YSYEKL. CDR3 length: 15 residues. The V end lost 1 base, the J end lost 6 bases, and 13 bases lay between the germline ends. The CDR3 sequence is CASSQGLLGGNEQFF. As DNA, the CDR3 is TGCGCCAGCAGCCAAGGTCTCCTAGGGGGCAATGAGCAGTTCTTC.

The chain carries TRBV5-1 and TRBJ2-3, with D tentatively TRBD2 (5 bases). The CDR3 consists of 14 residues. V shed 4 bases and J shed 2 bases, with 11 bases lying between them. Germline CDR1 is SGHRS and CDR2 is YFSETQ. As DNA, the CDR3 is TGCGCCAGCAGCGGAGGTATGGCCACAGATACGCAGTATTTT. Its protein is CASSGGMATDTQYF.

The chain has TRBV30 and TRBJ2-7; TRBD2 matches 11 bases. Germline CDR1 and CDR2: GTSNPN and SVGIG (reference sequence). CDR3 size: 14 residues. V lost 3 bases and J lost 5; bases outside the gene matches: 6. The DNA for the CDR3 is TGTGCCTGGAGGGTAGCGGGAGGGCCCAACGAGCAGTACTTC. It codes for CAWRVAGGPNEQYF.

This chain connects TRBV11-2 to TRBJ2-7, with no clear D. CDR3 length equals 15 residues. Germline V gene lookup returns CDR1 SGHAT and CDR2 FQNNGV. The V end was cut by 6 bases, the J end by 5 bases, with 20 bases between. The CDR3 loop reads CASSHQSWYIDEQYF. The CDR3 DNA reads TGTGCCAGCAGTCACCAATCTTGGTACATCGACGAGCAGTACTTC.

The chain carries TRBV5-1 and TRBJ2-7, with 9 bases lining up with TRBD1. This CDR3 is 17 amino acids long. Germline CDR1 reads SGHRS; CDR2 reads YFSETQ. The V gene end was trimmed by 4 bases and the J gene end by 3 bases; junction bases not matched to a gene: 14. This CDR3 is CASSRGLGDRAYYEQYF. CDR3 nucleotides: TGCGCCAGCAGCCGCGGCCTGGGGGACAGGGCCTACTACGAGCAGTACTTC. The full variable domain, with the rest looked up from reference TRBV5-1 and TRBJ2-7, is KAGVTQTPRYLIKTRGQQVTLSCSPISGHRSVSWYQQTPGQGLQFLFEYFSETQRNKGNFPGRFSGRQFSNSRSEMNVSTLELGDSALYLCASSRGLGDRAYYEQYFGPGTRLTVT.

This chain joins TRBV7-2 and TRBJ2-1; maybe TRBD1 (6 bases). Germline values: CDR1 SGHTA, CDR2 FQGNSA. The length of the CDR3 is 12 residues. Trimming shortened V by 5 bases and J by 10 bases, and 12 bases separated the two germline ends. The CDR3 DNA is TGTGCCAGCAGCGGCACAGGGTACGAGCAGTTCTTC. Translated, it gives CASSGTGYEQFF.

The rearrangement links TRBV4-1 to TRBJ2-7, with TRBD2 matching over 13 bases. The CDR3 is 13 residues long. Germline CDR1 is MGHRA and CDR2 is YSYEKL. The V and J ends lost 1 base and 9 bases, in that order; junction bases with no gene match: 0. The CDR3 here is CASSQGTSGRQYF. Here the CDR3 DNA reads TGCGCCAGCAGCCAAGGGACTAGCGGGAGGCAGTACTTC.